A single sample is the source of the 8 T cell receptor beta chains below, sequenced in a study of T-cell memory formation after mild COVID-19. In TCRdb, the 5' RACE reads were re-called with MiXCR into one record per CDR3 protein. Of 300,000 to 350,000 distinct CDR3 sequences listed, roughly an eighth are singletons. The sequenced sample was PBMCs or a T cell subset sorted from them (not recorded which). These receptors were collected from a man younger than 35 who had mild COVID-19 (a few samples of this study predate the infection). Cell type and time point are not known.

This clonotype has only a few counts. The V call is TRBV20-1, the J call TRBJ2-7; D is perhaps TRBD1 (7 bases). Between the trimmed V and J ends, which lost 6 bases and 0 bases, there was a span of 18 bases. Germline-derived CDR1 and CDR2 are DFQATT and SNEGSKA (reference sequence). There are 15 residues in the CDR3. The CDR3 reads CSALLQGGHSYEQYF. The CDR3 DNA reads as TGCAGTGCCCTATTGCAGGGGGGCCACTCCTACGAGCAGTACTTC.

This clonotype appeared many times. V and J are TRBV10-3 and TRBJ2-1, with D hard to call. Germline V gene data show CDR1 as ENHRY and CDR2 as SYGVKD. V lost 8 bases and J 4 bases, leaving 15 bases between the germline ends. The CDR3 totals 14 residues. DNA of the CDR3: TGTGCCATCGCCGGCCAAATCTCGTACAATGAGCAGTTCTTC. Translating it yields CAIAGQISYNEQFF.

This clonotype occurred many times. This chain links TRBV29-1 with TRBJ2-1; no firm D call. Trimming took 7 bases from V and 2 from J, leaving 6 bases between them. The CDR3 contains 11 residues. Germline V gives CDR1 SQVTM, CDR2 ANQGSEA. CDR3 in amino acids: CSARAYNEQFF. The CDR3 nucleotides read TGCAGCGCGCGTGCCTACAATGAGCAGTTCTTC.

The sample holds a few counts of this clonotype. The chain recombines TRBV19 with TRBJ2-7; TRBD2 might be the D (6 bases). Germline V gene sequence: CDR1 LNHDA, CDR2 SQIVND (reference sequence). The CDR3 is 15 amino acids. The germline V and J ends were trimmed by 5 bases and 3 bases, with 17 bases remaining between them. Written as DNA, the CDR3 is TGTGCCAGTAGTGCTGGCGGGGTCCCTTACTACGAGCAGTACTTC. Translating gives CASSAGGVPYYEQYF.

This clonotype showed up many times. CDR3 DNA: TGTGCCAGCACCCGTGGGGGGTTAAGCTCCTACGAGCAGTACGTC. Translation gives CASTRGGLSSYEQYV. The chain links TRBV5-6 to TRBJ2-7; tentative D call: TRBD2 (6 bases). CDR1 SGHDT and CDR2 YYEEEE come from the germline V gene. The CDR3 is 15 amino acids. With 6 bases removed from V and 0 bases from J, the gap between germline ends came to 16 bases.

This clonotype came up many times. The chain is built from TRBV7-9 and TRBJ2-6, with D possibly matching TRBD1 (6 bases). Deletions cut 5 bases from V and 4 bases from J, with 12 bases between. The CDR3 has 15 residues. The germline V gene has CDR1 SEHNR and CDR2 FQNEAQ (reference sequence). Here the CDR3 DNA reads TGTGCCAGCAGCAAACAGGGCGGGGGGGCCAACGTCCTGACTTTC. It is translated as CASSKQGGGANVLTF.

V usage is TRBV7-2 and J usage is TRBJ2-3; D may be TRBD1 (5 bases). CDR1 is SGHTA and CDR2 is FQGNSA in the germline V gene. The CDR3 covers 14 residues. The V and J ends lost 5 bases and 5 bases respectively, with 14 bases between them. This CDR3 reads CASSPLGAQDTQYF. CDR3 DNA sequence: TGTGCCAGCAGCCCCTTAGGGGCCCAAGATACGCAGTATTTT. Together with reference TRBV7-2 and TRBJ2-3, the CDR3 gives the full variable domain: GAGVSQSPSNKVTEKGKDVELRCDPISGHTALYWYRQSLGQGLEFLIYFQGNSAPDKSGLPSDRFSAERTGGSVSTLTIQRTQQEDSAVYLCASSPLGAQDTQYFGPGTRLTVL.

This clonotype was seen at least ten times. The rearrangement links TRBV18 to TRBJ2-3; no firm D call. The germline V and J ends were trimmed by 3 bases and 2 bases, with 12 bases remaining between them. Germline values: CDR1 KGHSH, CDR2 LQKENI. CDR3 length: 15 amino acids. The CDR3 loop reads CASSPDGRITDTQYF. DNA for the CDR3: TGTGCCAGCTCACCGGACGGACGAATCACAGATACGCAGTATTTT.